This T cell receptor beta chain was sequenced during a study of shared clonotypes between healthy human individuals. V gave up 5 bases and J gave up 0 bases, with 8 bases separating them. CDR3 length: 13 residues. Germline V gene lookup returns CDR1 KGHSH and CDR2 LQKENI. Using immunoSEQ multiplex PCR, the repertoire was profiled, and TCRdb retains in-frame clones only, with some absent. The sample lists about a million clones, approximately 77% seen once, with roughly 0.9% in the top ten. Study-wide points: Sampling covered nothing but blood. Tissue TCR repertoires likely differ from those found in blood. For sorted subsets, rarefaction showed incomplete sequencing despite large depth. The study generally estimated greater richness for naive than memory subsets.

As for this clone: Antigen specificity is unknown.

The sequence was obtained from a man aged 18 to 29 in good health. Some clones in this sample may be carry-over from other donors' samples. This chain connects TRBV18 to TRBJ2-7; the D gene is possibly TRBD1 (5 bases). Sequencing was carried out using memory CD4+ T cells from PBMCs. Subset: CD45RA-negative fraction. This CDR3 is CASSTGSSYEQYF. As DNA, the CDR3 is TGTGCCAGCTCAACAGGTTCCTCCTACGAGCAGTACTTC.